This TCR beta chain derives from a study of a mutant IDH1 vaccine in newly diagnosed glioma. Study-level background: The therapy given earlier, which was standard therapy, consisted of radiotherapy, temozolomide, or both, and most of the patients received both. The study's findings and limits: Apparently unrelated to pseudoprogression were changes in the top peripheral T cell clonotypes. Across multiple MHC alleles, approximately 93% of patients had vaccine-induced responses.

Only in-frame clones appear in the TCRdb table, and some are missing; sequencing was by immunoSEQ multiplex PCR. The sample records tens of thousands of clones, just under 80% being singletons. Time point reported: week 35, safety follow-up. Doses of 300 ug of mutant IDH1 20-mer peptide were given with topical imiquimod. Tumors from donors were new WHO grade 3 or 4 IDH1-mutant astrocytomas with ATRX loss. CDR3 size: 16 residues. The germline gives CDR1 SGHRS, CDR2 YFSETQ. Germline trimming cut 0 bases from V and 5 bases from J; bases unmatched to any gene: 10. This clone has a single count. Its antigen is unknown.

This receptor was identified in a middle-aged man with glioma. Some clones in this sample may be carry-over from other donors' samples. V and J are TRBV5-1 and TRBJ2-7, with 8 bases matching TRBD1. The sample in question was PBMCs, obtained from a glioma patient whose treatment included an IDH1 peptide vaccine. The CDR3 nucleotides are TGCGCCAGCAGCTTGGTGGGTACTGACAGGGGCGACGAGCAGTACTTC. This codes for CASSLVGTDRGDEQYF.